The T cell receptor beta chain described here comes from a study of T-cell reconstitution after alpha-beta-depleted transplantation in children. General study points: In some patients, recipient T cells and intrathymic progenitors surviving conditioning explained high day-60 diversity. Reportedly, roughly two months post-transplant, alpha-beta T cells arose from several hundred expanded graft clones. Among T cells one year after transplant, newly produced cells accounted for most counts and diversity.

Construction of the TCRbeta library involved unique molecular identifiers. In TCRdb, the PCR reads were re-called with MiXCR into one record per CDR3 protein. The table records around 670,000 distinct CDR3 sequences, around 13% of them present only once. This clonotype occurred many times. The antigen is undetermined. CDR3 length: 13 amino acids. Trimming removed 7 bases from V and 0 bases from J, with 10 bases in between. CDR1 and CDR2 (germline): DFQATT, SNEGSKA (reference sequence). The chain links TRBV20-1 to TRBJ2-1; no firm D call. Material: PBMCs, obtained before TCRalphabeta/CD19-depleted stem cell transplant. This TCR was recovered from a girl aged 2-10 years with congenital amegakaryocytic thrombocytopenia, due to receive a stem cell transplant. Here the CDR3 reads CSGTTSSYNEQFF. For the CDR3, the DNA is TGCAGTGGAACAACGAGCTCCTACAATGAGCAGTTCTTC.